Sequencing of this TCR beta chain was carried out in a study of Graves' ophthalmopathy and Graves' hyperthyroidism. RNA transcripts provided the template for amplifying TCR beta CDR3 regions. RT-PCR in the first round used HTBI primers; a second-round multiplex PCR followed. TCRdb used MiXCR to reprocess the multiplex PCR reads, holding one entry per CDR3 protein. The sample consists of about 480,000 distinct CDR3 sequences, 13% to 15% of them appearing once. As diagnostic evidence, clinical symptoms, serum thyroxine, TRAb, thyroid ultrasound and orbital computed tomography were relied upon. CDR1 MNHEY and CDR2 SVGEGT come from the germline V gene. With 5 bases removed from V and 0 bases from J, the gap between germline ends came to 14 bases. This CDR3 spans 15 amino acids.

The chain is built from TRBV6-2 or TRBV6-3 and TRBJ2-7; possibly TRBD1 for D (6 bases). Sequenced input: blood. The clonotype was recovered from a woman aged 25 to 39 with Graves' ophthalmopathy. CDR3 region: CASSGTYGSSYEQYF. The CDR3 bases are TGTGCCAGCAGTGGGACATATGGCAGCTCCTACGAGCAGTACTTC.